This passage covers 3 T cell receptor beta chains from one sample sequenced in a study of control samples from healthy donors and cancer patients (TCRdb year 2020). Library construction relied on the immunoSEQ multiplex PCR assay. The source is immuneACCESS, and TCRdb retained only in-frame sequences with V and J called. Part of the clones is not carried over; for the studies checked, unresolved V genes explain less than half of this, and the remainder is unexplained. Counted in this sample were over 150,000 clones; about 95% of them appeared once. 14% of the sample belongs to the ten largest clones. Sequenced: PBMCs. The receptors were gathered from a man aged 55-75 years with colorectal cancer.

The chain carries TRBV6-2 or TRBV6-3 and TRBJ2-2; TRBD1 agrees at 7 bases. Per the germline V gene, CDR1 is MNHEY and CDR2 is SVGEGT. The CDR3 runs to 16 residues. V dropped 4 bases and J dropped 2; count of bases not matched to a gene: 7. The CDR3 nucleotides read TGTGCCAGCAGTTCTCCCCACAGGGGAAACACCGGGGAGCTGTTTTTT. Translating it yields CASSSPHRGNTGELFF.

The chain recombines TRBV30 with TRBJ1-1; 7 positions agree with TRBD1. CDR1 is GTSNPN, CDR2 SVGIG, per germline (reference sequence). J gave up 4 bases and V 4 bases, and 18 bases lay outside the gene matches. This CDR3 has 17 amino acids. CDR3 in amino acids: CAWIRILQGRRGTEAFF. The CDR3 nucleotides read TGTGCCTGGATTCGAATCCTACAGGGGAGACGAGGCACTGAAGCTTTCTTT.

This clone was seen just once. J is TRBJ2-7 and V is TRBV12-3 or TRBV12-4; D is undetermined. The CDR3 extends over 11 amino acids. V lost 3 bases and J 5 bases, leaving 5 bases between the germline ends. The CDR3 bases are TGTGCCAGCAGTTTGTACGACGAGCAGTACTTC. The encoded protein is CASSLYDEQYF.